A single sample is the source of the 8 T cell receptor beta chains below, sequenced in a study of CXCR3-negative and CXCR3-positive naive CD8 T cells. Via 5' RACE with UMI labels, TRB cDNA libraries were prepared. TCRdb re-called the 5' RACE reads and catalogs CDR3 proteins one per entry, DNA excluded. Recorded for this sample: 30,000 to 40,000 distinct CDR3 sequences. Sequencing was performed on memory CD8+ T cells from blood. These receptors were taken from a human donor in good health. Some clones in this sample may be carry-over from other donors' samples.

The chain recombines TRBV29-1 with TRBJ2-7. Germline V gene sequence: CDR1 SQVTM, CDR2 ANQGSEA. The CDR3 sequence is 12 residues long. The CDR3 protein is CSVGGAPYEQYF.

This chain's CDR3 is CASSPLSQETQYF. The rearrangement links TRBV18 to TRBJ2-5. CDR1 and CDR2 (germline): KGHSH, LQKENI. There are 13 residues in the CDR3.

The chain employs TRBV2 and TRBJ1-1; TCRdb names TRBD1, which stays unverified in the absence of DNA. The length of the CDR3 is 13 residues. Germline assignment: CDR1 SNHLY and CDR2 FYNNEI. CDR3 residues: CASSPGTATEAFF.

The chain joins TRBV4-3 to TRBJ2-5. CDR1 LGHNA and CDR2 YSLEER come from the germline V gene. This CDR3 has 15 residues. CDR3 region: CASSQDPATQETQYF.

The V gene is TRBV5-5, the J gene TRBJ2-7; TCRdb indicates TRBD1, and absent DNA this call remains unverified. The CDR3 loop spans 17 amino acids. CDR1 is SGHKS and CDR2 is YYEKEE in the germline V gene (reference sequence). CDR3: CASSPHGEGGGGYEQYF. Complete variable domain (other parts from reference TRBV5-5 and TRBJ2-7): DAGVTQSPTHLIKTRGQQVTLRCSPISGHKSVSWYQQVLGQGPQFIFQYYEKEERGRGNFPDRFSARQFPNYSSELNVNALLLGDSALYLCASSPHGEGGGGYEQYFGPGTRLTVT.

The chain joins TRBV5-1 to TRBJ2-3; TCRdb names TRBD2, which stays unverified in the absence of DNA. This CDR3 is built from 16 residues. Germline V gene sequence: CDR1 SGHRS, CDR2 YFSETQ. The CDR3 sequence: CASSTLAGGRGDTQYF.

V usage is TRBV28 and J usage is TRBJ2-7. The CDR3 has 12 amino acids. Germline V lookup: CDR1 MDHEN, CDR2 SYDVKM. The CDR3 region is CASSFHFYEQYF.

This chain joins TRBV11-3 and TRBJ2-1; no DNA is available, so the TRBD2 call from TCRdb remains unchecked. Germline V gene lookup returns CDR1 SGHNT and CDR2 YENEEA. CDR3 length: 15 residues. The CDR3 loop is CASSLGLAGGNEQFF.